Below are 20 T cell receptor beta chains sequenced from a single sample in a study of blood T cells in healthy people across ages (dated by TCRdb to 2013 to 2016). Library preparation employed 5' RACE. Instrument on record: Illumina HiSeq 2500. A second PCR of roughly 6 to 11 cycles was run with a J-beta primer mix and a sample-barcoded 5' primer. TCRdb ran its own pipeline on the public reads, namely fastp trimming at Q25 and MiXCR clone calling, and kept in-frame beta chains. Rows matching on CDR3 protein sequence are summarized as one entry with the most common DNA and genes. Recorded for this sample are about 600,000 distinct CDR3 sequences; 40% to 50% of them occurred a single time. Around 25% of the sample is in the top ten clones. Sequencing was carried out using blood. The receptors were gathered from a man older than 75 in good health.

This clonotype was seen a handful of times. The V call is TRBV9, the J call TRBJ2-7, with D perhaps TRBD2 (6 bases). CDR1 and CDR2 (germline): SGDLS, YYNGEE. This CDR3 region has 15 residues. Deletions cut 2 bases from V and 2 bases from J, with 14 bases between. The CDR3 coding sequence is TGTGCCAGCAGCGTCCTTAGCGGTTCCGCCTACGAGCAGTACTTC. It specifies CASSVLSGSAYEQYF.

The chain couples TRBV4-3 to TRBJ2-1, with 9 nucleotides matching TRBD2. The J segment lost 7 bases and the V segment lost 2 bases, leaving 6 bases of the junction unmatched. The CDR3 has 15 residues. Germline CDR1 and CDR2: LGHNA and YSLEER. CDR3 nucleotides: TGCGCCAGCAGCCAATTTAGCGGGGGCCCTAATGAGCAGTTCTTC. Translating gives CASSQFSGGPNEQFF.

On this clonotype itself: This clone may be a read error of a much larger clone one base away. The V call is TRBV6-5, the J call TRBJ2-7, with 9 bases matching TRBD1. The V gene end was trimmed by 8 bases and the J gene end by 4 bases; junction bases not matched to a gene: 12. This CDR3 is 15 amino acids long. From germline, CDR1 is MNHEY and CDR2 SVGAGI. The CDR3 DNA sequence: TGTGCCAGCCAGGGGGGGACAGGGAGTGCTTACGAGCAGTACTTC. This translates into CASQGGTGSAYEQYF.

The table lists this clonotype with a few counts. The chain couples TRBV28 to TRBJ2-7; the match to TRBD1 covers 8 bases. V trimming: 5 bases; J trimming: 2 bases; junction bases outside the gene matches: 11. Germline-derived CDR1 and CDR2 are MDHEN and SYDVKM. The CDR3 sequence is 16 residues long. As DNA, the CDR3 is TGTGCCAGCAGTCCATACACCCGGGACAGGACCTACGAGCAGTACTTC. Translating it yields CASSPYTRDRTYEQYF.

The genes are TRBV20-1 and TRBJ1-6; D not certain. Germline CDR1 is DFQATT and CDR2 is SNEGSKA (reference sequence). Trimming removed 5 bases at V and 5 bases at J, with 7 bases between. The CDR3 spans 12 residues. The CDR3 protein is CSAGNNNSPLHF. The CDR3 DNA reads TGCAGTGCTGGGAACAATAATTCACCCCTCCACTTT.

The chain couples TRBV10-3 to TRBJ2-7; D remains ambiguous. V lost 1 base and J lost 2, with 6 bases in between. The germline CDR1 and CDR2 sequences are ENHRY and SYGVKD. The CDR3 contains 13 residues. The CDR3 sequence: CAISELATYEQYF. The CDR3 coding sequence is TGTGCCATCAGTGAGTTGGCCACCTACGAGCAGTACTTC.

The chain joins TRBV12-3 or TRBV12-4 to TRBJ2-7; D is ambiguous. The CDR3 contains 12 residues. V lost 6 bases and J lost 8, with 14 bases in between. In DNA, the CDR3 is TGTGCCAGCAGCAGCGAGTCATCCCAGCAGTACTTC. It codes for CASSSESSQQYF.

The J gene is TRBJ2-4, the V gene TRBV11-2; tentatively, D is TRBD2 (6 bases). Near its end, the DNA agrees better with TRBJ2-7, so the J call may be wrong. Per the germline V gene, CDR1 is SGHAT and CDR2 is FQNNGV. The length of the CDR3 is 14 residues. DNA of the CDR3: TGTGCCAGCAGCTTAGAGTCGGGGAGGCACGAGCAGTACTTC. It yields the protein CASSLESGRHEQYF.

This clonotype was seen at least ten times. A much larger clone lies one base from this, so it may be a read error. The chain employs TRBV6-5 and TRBJ2-7; a weak D match, TRBD1 (6 bases). This CDR3 is built from 12 residues. Germline loops: CDR1 MNHEY, CDR2 SVGAGI. Between the trimmed V and J ends, which lost 2 bases and 7 bases, there was a span of 9 bases. DNA for the CDR3: TGTGCCAGCAGTTACGGGGACAATGAGCAGTACTTC. The encoded protein is CASSYGDNEQYF.

V and J are TRBV4-1 and TRBJ2-7; no clear D gene. CDR3 size: 14 residues. Germline V lookup: CDR1 MGHRA, CDR2 YSYEKL. The V end lost 6 bases, the J end lost 3 bases, and 15 bases lay between the germline ends. Here the CDR3 DNA reads TGCGCCAGCAGTCTACAAGGCTGGGGCTACGAGCAGTACTTC. Translation gives CASSLQGWGYEQYF.

The chain is built from TRBV5-1 and TRBJ2-2, with TRBD1 identical over 7 bases. J was trimmed by 1 base and V by 0 bases; bases with no gene match: 3. Germline values: CDR1 SGHRS, CDR2 YFSETQ. The CDR3 length is 16 residues. This chain's CDR3 is CASSLEGARNTGELFF. DNA for the CDR3: TGCGCCAGCAGCTTGGAGGGGGCAAGGAACACCGGGGAGCTGTTTTTT. The full variable domain, in which reference TRBV5-1 and TRBJ2-2 provide the parts outside the CDR3, is KAGVTQTPRYLIKTRGQQVTLSCSPISGHRSVSWYQQTPGQGLQFLFEYFSETQRNKGNFPGRFSGRQFSNSRSEMNVSTLELGDSALYLCASSLEGARNTGELFFGEGSRLTVL.

The sample holds a few counts of this clonotype. The chain employs TRBV10-3 and TRBJ2-5, with D perhaps TRBD2 (6 bases). The CDR3 covers 17 residues. V was trimmed by 2 bases and J by 0 bases, leaving 16 bases between them. From germline, CDR1 is ENHRY and CDR2 SYGVKD. This CDR3 reads CAISEVFGGAHQETQYF. The CDR3 DNA follows: TGTGCCATCAGTGAGGTCTTTGGCGGGGCTCACCAAGAGACCCAGTACTTC.

This clonotype occurred a few times. V is TRBV4-1 and J is TRBJ2-1; D is perhaps TRBD1 or TRBD2 (5 bases each). The CDR3 runs to 13 residues. V lost 0 bases to trimming and J lost 10 bases, with 10 bases between them. Per the germline V gene, CDR1 is MGHRA and CDR2 is YSYEKL. This CDR3 reads CASSQDPWGEQFF. The CDR3 region has the DNA TGCGCCAGCAGCCAAGATCCTTGGGGGGAGCAGTTCTTC.

Concerning this clonotype: This may arise from a read error, as a much more abundant clone is one base away. The chain couples TRBV20-1 to TRBJ1-1; weak D call: TRBD1 (5 bases). The CDR3 sequence is 17 residues long. The V gene's germline CDR1 is DFQATT and CDR2 SNEGSKA (reference sequence). The CDR3 DNA is TGCGGTGCTAGAGATCTGGCCTCGCCAGGGCGAGACACTGAAGCTTTCTTT. It translates to CGARDLASPGRDTEAFF.

This clonotype was counted between two and nine times. The chain is built from TRBV4-3 and TRBJ2-5; no firm D call. The CDR3 sequence is 15 residues long. The V end lost 2 bases, the J end lost 0 bases, and 10 bases lay between the germline ends. CDR1 is LGHNA, CDR2 YSLEER, per germline. CDR3 sequence (DNA): TGCGCCAGCAGCCAACACCCCAACTACCAAGAGACCCAGTACTTC. Translation: CASSQHPNYQETQYF.

This clonotype was observed a few times. V is TRBV7-9 and J is TRBJ2-5; TRBD1 matches 8 bases. This CDR3 is 14 amino acids long. Germline loops: CDR1 SEHNR, CDR2 FQNEAQ (reference sequence). Losses at the gene ends were 5 bases for V and 4 bases for J; bases not matched to a gene: 6. Here the CDR3 reads CASSLRTGRETQYF. CDR3 coding DNA: TGTGCCAGCAGCCTTAGGACAGGGCGAGAGACCCAGTACTTC. Supplemented by reference TRBV7-9 and TRBJ2-5, the full variable domain reads DTGVSQNPRHKITKRGQNVTFRCDPISEHNRLYWYRQTLGQGPEFLTYFQNEAQLEKSRLLSDRFSAERPKGSFSTLEIQRTEQGDSAMYLCASSLRTGRETQYFGPGTRLLVL.

Comments on this clonotype: At one end, the junction sequence differs from germline, possibly due to a read error. This chain links TRBV4-3 with TRBJ1-1; D remains unclear. Looked up from germline, CDR1 is LGHNA and CDR2 is YSLEER. CDR3 length: 15 residues. In DNA, the CDR3 is TGCGCCGGCAGCCAAGATCTTGACGGGAACACTGAAGCTTTCTTT. Amino acid sequence: CAGSQDLDGNTEAFF.

V usage is TRBV7-2 and J usage is TRBJ1-5; D is unresolved. The CDR3 is made up of 13 amino acids. The V gene's germline CDR1 is SGHTA and CDR2 FQGNSA. V was clipped by 1 base and J by 5 bases, with 6 bases between them. The CDR3 region has the DNA TGTGCCAGCAGCTTAGAGAAGGATCAGCCCCAGCATTTT. Its translation is CASSLEKDQPQHF.

A note on this clonotype: A read error may be the cause here, since a much bigger clone is one base away. The V and J genes are TRBV6-5 and TRBJ2-3; the D gene is possibly TRBD2 (5 bases). Trimming shortened V by 5 bases and J by 2 bases, and 8 bases separated the two germline ends. The germline V gene encodes CDR1 MNHEY and CDR2 SVGAGI. There are 13 residues in the CDR3. This chain's CDR3 is CASSDDYTDTQYF. In DNA, the CDR3 is TGTGCCAGCAGTGACGACTACACAGATACGCAGTATTTT.

This clonotype occurred once. The chain couples TRBV25-1 to TRBJ1-4; no clear D gene. CDR3 length equals 11 residues. Germline V gene lookup returns CDR1 MGHDK and CDR2 SYGVNS. V was shortened by 8 bases and J by 7 bases, with 8 bases between the two germline ends. As DNA, the CDR3 is TGTGCCAGCGGATTCAGTGAAAAACTGTTTTTT. This codes for CASGFSEKLFF. Combining the CDR3 with reference TRBV25-1 and TRBJ1-4 gives the whole variable domain EADIYQTPRYLVIGTGKKITLECSQTMGHDKMYWYQQDPGMELHLIHYSYGVNSTEKGDLSSESTVSRIRTEHFPLTLESARPSHTSQYLCASGFSEKLFFGSGTQLSVL.